These 7 T cell receptor beta chains were sequenced from one sample in a study of T cell responses to AZD1222 COVID-19 vaccine. Some clones are missing from TCRdb's copy, which holds only in-frame ones; the method was immunoSEQ multiplex PCR. In the table there are 120,000 or so clones, more than 80% of which are singletons. Sample: peripheral blood, taken 28 days after the second dose of the MenACWY control vaccine. Receptors were obtained from an adult who received the MenACWY meningococcal vaccine as a control.

The sample holds one count of this clone. The chain links TRBV9 to TRBJ2-3; 12 positions agree with TRBD2. The V gene end was trimmed by 2 bases and the J gene end by 3 bases; junction bases not matched to a gene: 4. CDR1 and CDR2 (germline): SGDLS, YYNGEE. The CDR3 extends over 16 amino acids. The CDR3 DNA reads as TGTGCCAGCAGCGTTACCGGGACTAGCGGGACAGATACGCAGTATTTT. It is translated as CASSVTGTSGTDTQYF.

The V and J genes are TRBV11-2 and TRBJ2-3; the D gene is possibly TRBD2 (6 bases). V shed 2 bases and J shed 0 bases, with 9 bases lying between them. CDR3 size: 15 residues. Germline assignment: CDR1 SGHAT and CDR2 FQNNGV. The CDR3 loop reads CASSLRTISTDTQYF. The DNA of the CDR3 is TGTGCCAGCAGCTTAAGGACTATTAGCACAGATACGCAGTATTTT.

This clone was counted a few times. The chain is built from TRBV7-9 and TRBJ2-1, with TRBD2 identical over 7 bases. The trim removed 5 bases at V and 8 bases at J, leaving 15 bases unmatched. The CDR3 is made up of 16 amino acids. Looked up from germline, CDR1 is SEHNR and CDR2 is FQNEAQ (reference sequence). CDR3 amino acids: CASSTNTGTMTHEQFF. The CDR3 DNA is TGTGCCAGCAGCACAAACACCGGGACTATGACACATGAGCAGTTCTTC.

V usage is TRBV9 and J usage is TRBJ1-1, with D possibly TRBD1 on 5 matching bases. Germline assignment: CDR1 SGDLS and CDR2 YYNGEE. The V and J ends lost 0 bases and 10 bases respectively, with 16 bases between them. The CDR3 contains 14 residues. CDR3 in DNA: TGTGCCAGCAGCGTAGGTGAGGGGCAAGGAGTAGCTTTCTTT. Encoded protein: CASSVGEGQGVAFF.

This clone was found once. The V gene is TRBV7-2, the J gene TRBJ1-4; the match to TRBD1 covers 7 bases. Germline-derived CDR1 and CDR2 are SGHTA and FQGNSA. Trimming at V came to 5 bases and at J to 1 base, leaving 4 bases not matched to a gene. The CDR3 is made up of 15 amino acids. The CDR3 is CASSPYRGTNEKLFF. The CDR3 DNA reads TGTGCCAGCAGCCCGTACAGGGGAACTAATGAAAAACTGTTTTTT.

This sequence joins TRBV13 and TRBJ2-7; 10 bases agree with TRBD2. With V trimmed by 6 bases and J by 6 bases, 11 bases remained unmatched. The germline CDR1 and CDR2 sequences are PRHDT and FYEKMQ (reference sequence). The CDR3 totals 15 residues. CDR3 nucleotides: TGTGCCAGCAGTTCCACTAGCGGGGCACGTCGCGAGCAGTACTTC. Protein product: CASSSTSGARREQYF.

The chain's CDR3 is CSVESPRPAASYNEQFF. The DNA for the CDR3 is TGCAGCGTTGAGTCCCCCCGCCCCGCCGCCTCCTACAATGAGCAGTTCTTC. V and J are TRBV29-1 and TRBJ2-1; no firm D call. This CDR3 contains 17 residues. Germline CDR1 reads SQVTM; CDR2 reads ANQGSEA. The V gene lost 3 bases and the J gene lost 0 bases, with 18 bases spanning the gap.